This TCR beta chain appears in the sequencing data of a study of regulatory T cells in long-lasting Graves disease. Libraries of TCR beta came from iRepertoire HTBI primers plus Arm-PCR of CDR3 regions. Original handling: Analysis of the samples identified 50 to 65 TRBV and 14 TRBJ segments. TCRdb re-called the multiplex PCR reads through MiXCR, storing one row per CDR3 protein. What appears here as the V and J calls and clone size reflects TCRdb's work, not the paper's. The sample has a few hundred thousand distinct CDR3 sequences; 20% to 25% are singletons. This clonotype was recorded at least ten times. Its target is not known. Germline V CDR1 and CDR2: MDHEN, SYDVKM. With 8 bases removed from V and 5 bases from J, the gap between germline ends came to 22 bases. CDR3 length: 16 amino acids. Broader study findings: Fewer public clonotypes were shared by new patients (roughly 970) than by persistent patients (about 3,000). Persistent disease samples used TRBV28, TRBJ1-2 and TRBJ2-5 preferentially.

As to time point: persistent/refractory GD, antithyroid drugs over 5 years with positive TRAb. From PBMCs, RNA was extracted and then used to make the TCR library. American Thyroid Association guidelines were used to diagnose Graves' disease. The sequence was collected from a female donor with Graves disease. The sequencing here drew on peripheral blood mononuclear cells (PBMCs), taken when the disease was refractory, from a patient treated with antithyroid drugs. The chain has TRBV28 and TRBJ1-5; TRBD1 is a possible D gene (5 bases). In nucleotides, the CDR3 is TGTGCCAGCCCTCCGCGGGGGGGTGGTCGGGATCAGCCCCAGCATTTT. Amino acids: CASPPRGGGRDQPQHF.